The 19 T cell receptor beta chains listed next were all sequenced from one sample in a study of cytomegalovirus exposure and HLA in healthy donors. With 60 Vbeta and 13 Jbeta primers, the PCR was carried out. Generated by immunoSEQ multiplex PCR, the TCRdb table keeps only in-frame clones and is missing some. The table has around 200,000 clones, about 79% seen once. The material sequenced was PBMCs. These receptors originate from a girl aged 2-10 years in good health and CMV-seropositive.

This clone was recorded once. The J gene is TRBJ2-3, the V gene TRBV7-7; a weak D match, TRBD2 (5 bases). V was shortened by 5 bases and J by 4 bases, with 19 bases between the two germline ends. The CDR3 contains 16 residues. Germline V lookup: CDR1 SSHAT, CDR2 FNYEAQ (reference sequence). CDR3 DNA: TGTGCCAGCAGCCCAATCCCGGGGAGTCTGTCAGATACGCAGTATTTT. This gives the protein CASSPIPGSLSDTQYF.

This clone was picked up one time. J is TRBJ2-7 and V is TRBV5-5, with 12 nucleotides matching TRBD2. This CDR3 is 16 amino acids long. The germline gives CDR1 SGHKS, CDR2 YYEKEE (reference sequence). J gave up 0 bases and V 4 bases, and 5 bases lay outside the gene matches. The CDR3 DNA reads as TGTGCCAGCAGCGAGTCGACTAGCGGGGGCTCCTACGAGCAGTACTTC. This codes for CASSESTSGGSYEQYF.

The rearrangement uses TRBV25-1 and TRBJ2-1; D call uncertain. The CDR3 has 14 residues. Germline-derived CDR1 and CDR2 are MGHDK and SYGVNS. V was clipped by 5 bases and J by 10 bases, with 18 bases between them. The CDR3 bases are TGTGCCAGCAGTCTTGGGTCTGCAATGGAGGAGCAGTTCTTC. This sequence encodes CASSLGSAMEEQFF. The whole variable domain, filled in from reference TRBV25-1 and TRBJ2-1, reads EADIYQTPRYLVIGTGKKITLECSQTMGHDKMYWYQQDPGMELHLIHYSYGVNSTEKGDLSSESTVSRIRTEHFPLTLESARPSHTSQYLCASSLGSAMEEQFFGPGTRLTVL.

V is TRBV9 and J is TRBJ2-5; 11 bases map to TRBD2. V lost 0 bases to trimming and J lost 1 base; unmatched junction nucleotides: 2. The germline gives CDR1 SGDLS, CDR2 YYNGEE. The CDR3 is made up of 16 amino acids. For the CDR3, the DNA is TGTGCCAGCAGCGTAGTAGCGGGAGGGCCCCAAGAGACCCAGTACTTC. Its translation is CASSVVAGGPQETQYF.

Turning to this clone: The junction and the germline gene differ at one end; a read error may be behind it. The rearrangement links TRBV2 to TRBJ2-5, with 8 bases that match TRBD2. Germline lookup yields CDR1 SNHLY and CDR2 FYNNEI. The CDR3 sequence is 14 residues long. In DNA, the CDR3 is TGTGCCAGCAGTGAACCCGGGGGGGAAGAGGCCCAGTACTTC. It encodes CASSEPGGEEAQYF.

This rearrangement joins TRBV15 to TRBJ1-5, with 8 nucleotides matching TRBD1. Germline CDR1 and CDR2: LNHNV and YYDKDF (reference sequence). The trim removed 3 bases at V and 5 bases at J, leaving 3 bases unmatched. This CDR3 contains 14 residues. The CDR3 DNA follows: TGTGCCACCAGCAGCTGGACAGGGCATCAGCCCCAGCATTTT. It encodes CATSSWTGHQPQHF.

In DNA, the CDR3 is TGTGCCAGCAGGCAGACAGGGTATGACACTGAAGCTTTCTTT. Protein product: CASRQTGYDTEAFF. The chain recombines TRBV28 with TRBJ1-1; 7 nucleotides agree with TRBD1. The V and J ends lost 6 bases and 3 bases, in that order; junction bases with no gene match: 7. Germline assignment: CDR1 MDHEN and CDR2 SYDVKM. This CDR3 spans 14 amino acids. Full variable domain (remainder filled in from reference TRBV28 and TRBJ1-1): DVKVTQSSRYLVKRTGEKVFLECVQDMDHENMFWYRQDPGLGLRLIYFSYDVKMKEKGDIPEGYSVSREKKERFSLILESASTNQTSMYLCASRQTGYDTEAFFGQGTRLTVV.

The chain employs TRBV6-1 and TRBJ2-1; weak D call: TRBD1 (6 bases). Germline V CDR1 and CDR2: MNHNS, SASEGT. V shed 3 bases and J shed 0 bases, with 9 bases lying between them. The CDR3 length is 15 residues. Here the CDR3 reads CASSDDRSSYNEQFF. The DNA for the CDR3 is TGTGCCAGCAGTGACGACAGGAGCTCCTACAATGAGCAGTTCTTC.

The V gene is TRBV28, the J gene TRBJ2-1; 7 bases are a match to TRBD2. Germline assignment: CDR1 MDHEN and CDR2 SYDVKM. CDR3 size: 15 residues. V lost 3 bases and J lost 6; bases outside the gene matches: 8. CDR3 sequence (DNA): TGTGCCAGCAGTTTCCCAGCGGGACCTACCAATGAGCAGTTCTTC. Translation gives CASSFPAGPTNEQFF.

V gene TRBV7-8 combines with J gene TRBJ2-5; 15 nucleotides match TRBD2. The CDR3 runs 16 residues. V lost 5 bases and J lost 5; bases outside the gene matches: 6. CDR1 is SGHVS, CDR2 FQNEAQ, per germline. The CDR3 bases are TGTGCCAGCAGCCTGGGACTAGCGGGAGGCGGTGAGACCCAGTACTTC. Encoded protein: CASSLGLAGGGETQYF.

The chain employs TRBV1 and TRBJ2-7; the D call TRBD2 from the table was never checked on the DNA. TRBV1 is reported as a pseudogene. The CDR3 loop spans 15 amino acids. CDR3 coding DNA: TGCACCAGCAACCCAACCGGGACTTGTGCCTACGAGCAGTACTTC. It yields the protein CTSNPTGTCAYEQYF.

This chain links TRBV5-1 with TRBJ1-1, with TRBD1 identical over 8 bases. The germline CDR1 and CDR2 sequences are SGHRS and YFSETQ. V lost 3 bases, J lost 2 bases, and 6 bases stayed unmatched. This CDR3 spans 15 amino acids. The DNA for the CDR3 is TGCGCCAGCAGCTCAGGGGGCCTGAAAAACACTGAAGCTTTCTTT. Translation: CASSSGGLKNTEAFF.

The rearrangement uses TRBV9 and TRBJ1-4, with 7 nucleotides matching TRBD1. Unmatched junction bases numbered 4, after V lost 0 bases and J lost 5 bases. The CDR3 loop spans 15 amino acids. The V gene's germline CDR1 is SGDLS and CDR2 YYNGEE. CDR3 coding DNA: TGTGCCAGCAGCGTAGCGACAGGGTGGAATGAAAAACTGTTTTTT. Protein: CASSVATGWNEKLFF.

The gene calls are TRBV18 and TRBJ2-7; D uncertain. The germline V gene encodes CDR1 KGHSH and CDR2 LQKENI. The CDR3 totals 13 residues. V lost 6 bases, J lost 4 bases, and 13 bases lay in between. The CDR3 sequence: CASSPGLGYEQYF. The CDR3 DNA is TGTGCCAGCTCCCCGGGTCTAGGTTACGAGCAGTACTTC.

The V gene is TRBV4-1, the J gene TRBJ2-5; 9 nucleotides line up with TRBD2. The J call may be mistaken, given a closer DNA end match to TRBJ2-7. The CDR3 runs to 13 residues. Germline V lookup: CDR1 MGHRA, CDR2 YSYEKL. This CDR3 reads CASSLTSGYEQYF. The CDR3 nucleotides are TGCGCCAGCAGCCTGACTAGCGGCTACGAGCAGTACTTC.

This clone was recorded a few times. J is TRBJ1-1 and V is TRBV5-4, with 8 bases fitting TRBD1. The V segment lost 2 bases and the J segment 11 bases; nucleotides outside the gene matches: 11. Germline CDR1 reads SGHNT; CDR2 reads YYREEE (reference sequence). The CDR3 covers 14 residues. CDR3 DNA sequence: TGTGCCAGCAGCTTCTTCGACAGGGGCCTTGAGGCTTTCTTT. Its translation is CASSFFDRGLEAFF.

The gene calls are TRBV1 and TRBJ2-7; TRBD2, the table's D call, lacks a check against the DNA. TRBV1 is marked as a pseudogene. This CDR3 has 15 amino acids. The CDR3 protein is CTSSTRLAGRYEQYF. CDR3 sequence (DNA): TGCACCAGCAGCACCAGGCTAGCGGGCCGCTACGAGCAGTACTTC.

As to this clone: The junction and the germline gene differ at one end; a read error may be behind it. V and J are TRBV15 and TRBJ1-1; D is ambiguous. The germline gives CDR1 LNHNV, CDR2 YYDKDF (reference sequence). The CDR3 runs 13 residues. The CDR3 DNA reads TGTGCCACCAGCAGAGGTATGAACAATGAAGCTTTCTTT. Protein: CATSRGMNNEAFF.

The J gene is TRBJ1-6, the V gene TRBV13; 8 nucleotides line up with TRBD1. The CDR3 has 14 residues. With V trimmed by 0 bases and J by 10 bases, 2 bases remained unmatched. Germline values: CDR1 PRHDT, CDR2 FYEKMQ (reference sequence). CDR3 sequence reads: CASSLGTGVSPLHF. CDR3 DNA: TGTGCCAGCAGCTTAGGGACAGGGGTCTCACCCCTCCACTTT.